Below, 18 T cell receptor beta chains from the same sample are listed, as sequenced in a study of blood T cell repertoires in COVID-19. Measured with immunoSEQ multiplex PCR; TCRdb has only the in-frame clones, and not every one. Among roughly 150,000 clones listed, 84% were seen once. Sequenced material: PBMCs or T cells enriched from blood (not recorded which). The receptors here all came from a woman in her forties or fifties who had recovered from COVID-19.

The gene calls are TRBV7-3 and TRBJ1-2, with D unclear. Trimming removed 5 bases from V and 8 bases from J, with 15 bases in between. The CDR3 extends over 13 amino acids. Germline CDR1 reads SGHTA; CDR2 reads FQGTGA. The CDR3 DNA follows: TGTGCCAGCAGCCCGAACATCGCCCAGGGCTACACCTTC. This codes for CASSPNIAQGYTF.

V and J are TRBV6-5 and TRBJ1-2; TRBD1 matches at 10 bases. The CDR3 contains 16 residues. CDR1 and CDR2 (germline): MNHEY, SVGAGI. V lost 2 bases and J lost 2; bases outside the gene matches: 5. The DNA of the CDR3 is TGTGCCAGCAGTTACGCTAGGACAGGGGGAAACTATGGCTACACCTTC. Amino acid sequence: CASSYARTGGNYGYTF.

The chain combines TRBV27 with TRBJ2-5, with TRBD1 identical over 7 bases. Per the germline V gene, CDR1 is MNHEY and CDR2 is SMNVEV (reference sequence). This CDR3 comprises 15 residues. V gave up 8 bases and J gave up 0 bases; unmatched junction bases: 9. CDR3 loop: CASGRTGLYQETQYF. The CDR3 nucleotides read TGTGCCAGCGGGCGGACAGGCCTGTACCAAGAGACCCAGTACTTC.

The chain has TRBV27 and TRBJ2-5; the D gene is possibly TRBD2 (5 bases). Trimming pared 0 bases from V and 4 bases from J, leaving 9 bases between. From germline, CDR1 is MNHEY and CDR2 SMNVEV (reference sequence). This CDR3 comprises 14 residues. CDR3 region: CASSLSRGLETQYF. The CDR3 DNA reads TGTGCCAGCAGTTTATCGAGAGGGCTAGAGACCCAGTACTTC.

The rearrangement joins TRBV5-4 to TRBJ2-3; TRBD2 might be the D (5 bases). CDR3 length equals 14 residues. V lost 4 bases and J lost 4, with 13 bases in between. Germline CDR1 reads SGHNT; CDR2 reads YYREEE (reference sequence). The CDR3 DNA is TGTGCCAGCAGCCTTGACTGGGGAGCAGATACGCAGTATTTT. Protein product: CASSLDWGADTQYF.

This sequence joins TRBV7-3 and TRBJ2-1; TRBD2 agrees at 9 bases. The CDR3 loop spans 14 amino acids. V gave up 0 bases and J gave up 7 bases; unmatched junction bases: 1. CDR1 SGHTA and CDR2 FQGTGA come from the germline V gene. The CDR3 loop reads CASSLTLAGNEQFF. The CDR3 DNA is TGTGCCAGCAGCTTAACACTAGCGGGTAATGAGCAGTTCTTC.

This clone occurred once. The J gene is TRBJ1-1, the V gene TRBV12-3 or TRBV12-4; the D is unclear. Trimming stripped 1 base from V and 7 bases from J, with 10 bases between. The CDR3 is 13 residues long. CDR3 coding DNA: TGTGCCAGCAGTTTAGTAGGGAGGAATGAAGCTTTCTTT. Protein: CASSLVGRNEAFF.

Only one count was recorded for this clone. The V and J genes are TRBV28 and TRBJ2-2; 7 positions agree with TRBD1. After removal of 5 bases from V and 6 bases from J, the junction contained 9 bases not matched to a gene. Germline CDR1 and CDR2: MDHEN and SYDVKM. The CDR3 runs 15 residues. The CDR3 reads CASSLRQGGPGELFF. The CDR3 bases are TGTGCCAGCAGTCTGCGACAGGGCGGGCCCGGGGAGCTGTTTTTT.

This sequence joins TRBV29-1 and TRBJ2-1; TRBD2 matches at 16 bases. The germline gives CDR1 SQVTM, CDR2 ANQGSEA. V was clipped by 7 bases and J by 14 bases; unmatched bases: 17. The CDR3 consists of 16 residues. CDR3: CSGRRDPGLAGGPEFF. In nucleotides, the CDR3 is TGCAGCGGGAGGCGGGACCCGGGACTAGCGGGAGGGCCGGAGTTCTTC.

The chain couples TRBV23-1 to TRBJ1-2; no firm D call. TRBV23-1 is designated an ORF whose function remains uncertain. The CDR3 is 14 residues long. Deletions cut 4 bases from V and 5 bases from J, with 14 bases between. The CDR3 DNA sequence: TGCGCCAGCAGTCCAGACACGCCTGGGTATGGCTACACCTTC. This sequence encodes CASSPDTPGYGYTF.

This chain connects TRBV5-4 to TRBJ2-7; 7 bases line up with TRBD1. Germline values: CDR1 SGHNT, CDR2 YYREEE (reference sequence). The CDR3 consists of 14 residues. The ends lost 4 bases at V and 3 bases at J; junction bases unmatched: 7. The CDR3 loop is CASSTGDLSYEQYF. For the CDR3, the DNA is TGTGCCAGCAGCACAGGGGATTTGAGCTACGAGCAGTACTTC.

The chain recombines TRBV19 with TRBJ2-7, with D possibly being TRBD2 (7 bases). Germline CDR1 reads LNHDA; CDR2 reads SQIVND (reference sequence). The CDR3 is 14 amino acids. Trimming stripped 4 bases from V and 4 bases from J, with 14 bases between. CDR3 loop: CASSRRGPGYEQYF. The CDR3 DNA reads as TGTGCCAGTAGTAGGCGGGGGCCCGGGTACGAGCAGTACTTC.

V gene TRBV19 combines with J gene TRBJ2-1, with TRBD2 as a possible D gene (5 bases). Germline CDR1 is LNHDA and CDR2 is SQIVND (reference sequence). V lost 7 bases, J lost 0 bases, and 13 bases lay in between. The CDR3 contains 15 residues. The CDR3 DNA reads as TGTGCCAGTAAGGTGGCGGGCCGCTCCTACAATGAGCAGTTCTTC. Amino acid sequence: CASKVAGRSYNEQFF.

The J gene is TRBJ1-5, the V gene TRBV6-2 or TRBV6-3; 10 bases map to TRBD1. The CDR3 length is 17 residues. V was clipped by 6 bases and J by 0 bases; unmatched bases: 8. Germline loops: CDR1 MNHEY, CDR2 SVGEGT. Written as DNA, the CDR3 is TGTGCCAGCAGCGCCGGGACAGGGGAACCTAGCAATCAGCCCCAGCATTTT. It yields the protein CASSAGTGEPSNQPQHF.

This clone was detected a few times. This chain uses TRBV11-3 with TRBJ2-1; 14 nucleotides align to TRBD2. The CDR3 runs 15 residues. J was trimmed by 12 bases and V by 3 bases; bases with no gene match: 7. The germline gives CDR1 SGHNT, CDR2 YENEEA. The CDR3 DNA reads TGTGCCAGCAGCTTGACCGGGACTAGCGGGGGCGTGCAGTTCTTC. Translating it yields CASSLTGTSGGVQFF.

This clone was detected only a few times. The V call is TRBV2, the J call TRBJ1-5; no definite D call. CDR3 length: 15 amino acids. Trimming pared 3 bases from V and 0 bases from J, leaving 9 bases between. Germline V gene lookup returns CDR1 SNHLY and CDR2 FYNNEI. The CDR3, as DNA: TGTGCCAGCAGTGAGGGTAGCCTTAGCAATCAGCCCCAGCATTTT. Protein: CASSEGSLSNQPQHF.

The chain has TRBV3-1 (or the pseudogene TRBV3-2) and TRBJ1-6; D remains unclear. From germline, CDR1 is LGHDT and CDR2 YNNKEL (reference sequence). Between the trimmed V and J ends, which lost 2 bases and 8 bases, there was a span of 7 bases. This CDR3 spans 13 amino acids. CDR3 loop: CASSQRSHSPLHF. CDR3 nucleotides: TGTGCCAGCAGCCAACGGTCCCATTCACCCCTCCACTTT.

The rearrangement joins TRBV4-3 to TRBJ2-2; D possibly corresponds to TRBD2 (5 bases). Germline CDR1 and CDR2: LGHNA and YSLEER. Trimming pared 5 bases from V and 2 bases from J, leaving 15 bases between. The CDR3 runs 16 residues. In DNA, the CDR3 is TGCGCCAGCAGCGTCGGAGTCGGGATAAACACCGGGGAGCTGTTTTTT. Protein: CASSVGVGINTGELFF.